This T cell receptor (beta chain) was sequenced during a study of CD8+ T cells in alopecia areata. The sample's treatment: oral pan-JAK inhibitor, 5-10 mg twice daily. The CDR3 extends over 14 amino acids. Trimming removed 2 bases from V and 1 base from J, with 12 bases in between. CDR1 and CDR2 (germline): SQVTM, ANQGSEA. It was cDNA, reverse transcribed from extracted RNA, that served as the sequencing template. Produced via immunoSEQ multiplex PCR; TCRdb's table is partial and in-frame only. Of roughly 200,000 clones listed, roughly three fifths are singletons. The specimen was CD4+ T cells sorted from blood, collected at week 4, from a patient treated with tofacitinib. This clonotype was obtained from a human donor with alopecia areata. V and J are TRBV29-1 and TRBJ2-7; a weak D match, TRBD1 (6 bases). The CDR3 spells CSVESDRRSYEQYF. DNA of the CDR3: TGCAGCGTTGAATCCGACAGGCGATCCTACGAGCAGTACTTC.